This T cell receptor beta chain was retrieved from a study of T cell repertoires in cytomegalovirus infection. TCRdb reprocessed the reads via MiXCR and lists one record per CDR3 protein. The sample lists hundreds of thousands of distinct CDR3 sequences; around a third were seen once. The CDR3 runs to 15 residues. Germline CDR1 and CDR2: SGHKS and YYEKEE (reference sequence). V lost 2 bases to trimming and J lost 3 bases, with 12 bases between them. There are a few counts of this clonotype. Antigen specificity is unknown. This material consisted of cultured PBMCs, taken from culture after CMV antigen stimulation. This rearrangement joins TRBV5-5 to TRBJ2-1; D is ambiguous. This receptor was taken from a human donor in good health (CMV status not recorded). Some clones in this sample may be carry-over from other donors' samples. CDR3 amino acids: CASSFSLWSYNEQFF. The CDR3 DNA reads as TGTGCCAGCAGCTTCTCCCTGTGGAGCTACAATGAGCAGTTCTTC. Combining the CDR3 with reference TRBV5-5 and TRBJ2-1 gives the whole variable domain DAGVTQSPTHLIKTRGQQVTLRCSPISGHKSVSWYQQVLGQGPQFIFQYYEKEERGRGNFPDRFSARQFPNYSSELNVNALLLGDSALYLCASSFSLWSYNEQFFGPGTRLTVL.